A selection of T cell receptor beta chains follows, all from one sample in a study of blood T cell repertoires in COVID-19. TCRdb keeps only in-frame clones here, not all; method: immunoSEQ multiplex PCR. Of 100,000 to 150,000 clones listed, approximately 90% are singletons. Sequences were obtained from peripheral blood. Source of these receptors: a man aged 50 to 59 with COVID-19, enrolled during active disease. CDR3s include the opening cysteine and the closing phenylalanine or tryptophan. The order of the fields is J gene, clone size, D gene, V gene, CDR3 protein, CDR3 DNA. A D gene is named only where the DNA matches it firmly. A row's size may be missing; if present it is once, few, many or a size class.

j_gene: TRBJ2-3
abundance: NA
d_gene: NA
v_gene: TRBV5-1
CDR3aa: CASSQTDRSDTQYF
CDR3nt: TGCGCCAGCAGCCAAACCGACAGGTCAGATACGCAGTATTTT

j_gene: TRBJ2-1
abundance: NA
d_gene: NA
v_gene: TRBV5-6
CDR3aa: CASSFFGGASYNEQFF
CDR3nt: TGTGCCAGCAGCTTCTTTGGCGGAGCCTCCTACAATGAGCAGTTCTTC

j_gene: TRBJ1-1
abundance: NA
d_gene: NA
v_gene: TRBV24-1
CDR3aa: CATSDYGVRTEAFF
CDR3nt: TGTGCCACCAGTGATTATGGAGTAAGGACTGAAGCTTTCTTT

j_gene: TRBJ2-3
abundance: NA
d_gene: TRBD1
v_gene: TRBV28
CDR3aa: CASRTGQWGTDTQYF
CDR3nt: TGTGCCAGCAGAACGGGACAGTGGGGCACAGATACGCAGTATTTT

j_gene: TRBJ2-3
abundance: NA
d_gene: TRBD2
v_gene: TRBV2
CDR3aa: CASRSLAGALTDTQYF
CDR3nt: TGTGCCAGCAGGTCCCTAGCGGGAGCTCTGACAGATACGCAGTATTTT

j_gene: TRBJ1-2
abundance: NA
d_gene: TRBD1
v_gene: TRBV10-3
CDR3aa: CAISEAGQTGNYGYTF
CDR3nt: TGTGCCATCAGTGAGGCAGGCCAGACAGGGAACTATGGCTACACCTTC

j_gene: TRBJ1-1
abundance: once
d_gene: TRBD1
v_gene: TRBV10-3
CDR3aa: CAIGRLSGGNTEAFF
CDR3nt: TGTGCCATCGGCCGACTCTCAGGGGGGAACACTGAAGCTTTCTTT

j_gene: TRBJ2-6
abundance: NA
d_gene: NA
v_gene: TRBV19
CDR3aa: CASSGTFGANVLTF
CDR3nt: TGTGCCAGTAGTGGGACATTTGGGGCCAACGTCCTGACTTTC

j_gene: TRBJ1-2
abundance: NA
d_gene: NA
v_gene: TRBV18
CDR3aa: CASSPTGNYGYTF
CDR3nt: TGTGCCAGCTCACCCACAGGGAACTATGGCTACACCTTC

j_gene: TRBJ1-2
abundance: NA
d_gene: NA
v_gene: TRBV18
CDR3aa: CASSALTGIFDGYTF
CDR3nt: TGTGCCAGCTCAGCGTTGACAGGTATTTTTGATGGCTACACCTTC

j_gene: TRBJ1-1
abundance: NA
d_gene: NA
v_gene: TRBV5-1
CDR3aa: CASSLPSDTNTEAFF
CDR3nt: TGCGCCAGCAGCTTGCCCTCGGACACAAACACTGAAGCTTTCTTT

j_gene: TRBJ2-6
abundance: NA
d_gene: TRBD1
v_gene: TRBV2
CDR3aa: CASSPYRRPGQGSSGANVLTF
CDR3nt: TGTGCCAGCAGTCCATATCGGCGACCAGGACAGGGTAGTTCTGGGGCCAACGTCCTGACTTTC

j_gene: TRBJ1-6
abundance: NA
d_gene: TRBD1
v_gene: TRBV13
CDR3aa: CASSLSSGGYNSPLHF
CDR3nt: TGTGCCAGCAGCTTATCGTCAGGGGGCTATAATTCACCCCTCCACTTT

j_gene: TRBJ1-4
abundance: NA
d_gene: NA
v_gene: TRBV6-6
CDR3aa: CASSYAGRGEKLFF
CDR3nt: TGTGCCAGCAGTTACGCGGGTCGTGGTGAAAAACTGTTTTTT

j_gene: TRBJ2-7
abundance: NA
d_gene: NA
v_gene: TRBV30
CDR3aa: CAWNRDSYEQYF
CDR3nt: TGTGCCTGGAACAGGGATTCCTACGAGCAGTACTTC

j_gene: TRBJ1-5
abundance: NA
d_gene: TRBD1
v_gene: TRBV18
CDR3aa: CASSTGTGNIQPQHF
CDR3nt: TGTGCCAGCTCAACCGGGACAGGGAATATACAGCCCCAGCATTTT

j_gene: TRBJ2-7
abundance: NA
d_gene: NA
v_gene: TRBV6-4
CDR3aa: CASSDSFSLDTGTYEQYF
CDR3nt: TGTGCCAGCAGTGACTCGTTCTCTCTCGACACGGGGACCTACGAGCAGTACTTC

j_gene: TRBJ2-7
abundance: NA
d_gene: TRBD1
v_gene: TRBV7-9
CDR3aa: CASSTPGQGNEQYF
CDR3nt: TGTGCCAGCAGCACTCCGGGACAGGGAAACGAGCAGTACTTC

j_gene: TRBJ1-6
abundance: NA
d_gene: NA
v_gene: TRBV30
CDR3aa: CAWSAPQGSTPLHF
CDR3nt: TGTGCCTGGAGCGCCCCTCAGGGGTCGACACCCCTCCACTTT

j_gene: TRBJ1-5
abundance: once
d_gene: NA
v_gene: TRBV28
CDR3aa: CASNLQGNNQPQHF
CDR3nt: TGTGCCAGCAATTTACAGGGAAACAATCAGCCCCAGCATTTT

j_gene: TRBJ2-1
abundance: NA
d_gene: NA
v_gene: TRBV27
CDR3aa: CASSTLRIPGSGTTYNEQFF
CDR3nt: TGTGCCAGCAGTACCCTTCGGATTCCAGGGAGCGGGACAACCTACAATGAGCAGTTCTTC

j_gene: TRBJ2-2
abundance: once
d_gene: TRBD2
v_gene: TRBV6-5
CDR3aa: CASSYRAGYNTGELFF
CDR3nt: TGTGCCAGCAGTTACCGAGCGGGGTATAACACCGGGGAGCTGTTTTTT

j_gene: TRBJ2-7
abundance: NA
d_gene: NA
v_gene: TRBV19
CDR3aa: CASRTSGTSSYEQYF
CDR3nt: TGTGCCAGTAGAACCTCAGGGACATCTTCCTACGAGCAGTACTTC